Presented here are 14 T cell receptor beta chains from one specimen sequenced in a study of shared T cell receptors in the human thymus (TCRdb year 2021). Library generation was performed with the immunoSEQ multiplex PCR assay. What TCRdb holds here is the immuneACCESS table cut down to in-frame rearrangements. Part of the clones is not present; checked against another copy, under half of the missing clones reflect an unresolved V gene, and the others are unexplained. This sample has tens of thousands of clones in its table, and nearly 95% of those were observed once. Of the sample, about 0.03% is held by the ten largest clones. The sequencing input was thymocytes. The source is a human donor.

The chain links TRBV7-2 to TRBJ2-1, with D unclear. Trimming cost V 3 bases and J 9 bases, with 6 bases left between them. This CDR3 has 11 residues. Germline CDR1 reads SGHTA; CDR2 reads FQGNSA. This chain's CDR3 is CASSFVIEQFF. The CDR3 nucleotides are TGTGCCAGCAGCTTTGTAATTGAGCAGTTCTTC. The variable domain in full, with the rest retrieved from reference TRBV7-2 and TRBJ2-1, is GAGVSQSPSNKVTEKGKDVELRCDPISGHTALYWYRQSLGQGLEFLIYFQGNSAPDKSGLPSDRFSAERTGGSVSTLTIQRTQQEDSAVYLCASSFVIEQFFGPGTRLTVL.

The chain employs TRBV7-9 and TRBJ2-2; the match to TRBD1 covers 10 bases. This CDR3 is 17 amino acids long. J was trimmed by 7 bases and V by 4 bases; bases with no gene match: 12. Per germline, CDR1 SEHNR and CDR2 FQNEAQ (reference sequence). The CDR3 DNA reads TGTGCCAGCAGCTACCTCGTGACAGGGGGCGCGGACGGGGAGCTGTTTTTT. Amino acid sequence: CASSYLVTGGADGELFF. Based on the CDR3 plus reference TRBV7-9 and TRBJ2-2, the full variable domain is DTGVSQNPRHKITKRGQNVTFRCDPISEHNRLYWYRQTLGQGPEFLTYFQNEAQLEKSRLLSDRFSAERPKGSFSTLEIQRTEQGDSAMYLCASSYLVTGGADGELFFGEGSRLTVL.

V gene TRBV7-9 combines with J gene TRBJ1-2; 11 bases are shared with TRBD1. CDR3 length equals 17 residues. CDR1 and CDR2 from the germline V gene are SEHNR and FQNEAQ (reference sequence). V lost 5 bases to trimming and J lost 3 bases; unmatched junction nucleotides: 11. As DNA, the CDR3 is TGTGCCAGCAGCGGGCGAATACGGGACAGGGGGGACTATGGCTACACCTTC. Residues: CASSGRIRDRGDYGYTF.

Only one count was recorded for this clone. CDR3: CASAPGTTNVLTF. DNA for the CDR3: TGTGCCAGCGCCCCCGGGACGACCAACGTCCTGACTTTC. The chain couples TRBV7-3 to TRBJ2-6, with D tentatively TRBD1 or TRBD2 (5 bases each). Per the germline V gene, CDR1 is SGHTA and CDR2 is FQGTGA. Trimming left V 8 bases short and J 8 bases short, with 13 bases between. This CDR3 spans 13 amino acids.

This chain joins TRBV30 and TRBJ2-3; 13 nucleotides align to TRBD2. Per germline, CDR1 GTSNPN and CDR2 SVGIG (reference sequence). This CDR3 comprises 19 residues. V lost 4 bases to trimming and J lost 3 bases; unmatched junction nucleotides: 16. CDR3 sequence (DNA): TGTGCCTGGACCGTACTAGCGGGGGGGTCAGGGCACGTAACAGATACGCAGTATTTT. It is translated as CAWTVLAGGSGHVTDTQYF.

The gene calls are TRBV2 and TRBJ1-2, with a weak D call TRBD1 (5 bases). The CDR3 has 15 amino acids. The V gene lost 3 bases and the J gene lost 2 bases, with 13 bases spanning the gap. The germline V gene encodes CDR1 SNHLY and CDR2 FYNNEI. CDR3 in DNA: TGTGCCAGCAGTGACGTAACCGACAGAAACTATGGCTACACCTTC. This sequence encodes CASSDVTDRNYGYTF.

The CDR3 reads CASSYGYRGNTEAFF. CDR3 DNA sequence: TGTGCCAGCAGTTACGGTTACAGGGGGAACACTGAAGCTTTCTTT. J is TRBJ1-1 and V is TRBV6-6; 7 positions agree with TRBD1. Germline CDR1 reads MNHNY; CDR2 reads SVGAGI (reference sequence). With 2 bases clipped from V and 1 base from J, the junction kept 4 bases outside the gene matches. The CDR3 sequence is 15 residues long.

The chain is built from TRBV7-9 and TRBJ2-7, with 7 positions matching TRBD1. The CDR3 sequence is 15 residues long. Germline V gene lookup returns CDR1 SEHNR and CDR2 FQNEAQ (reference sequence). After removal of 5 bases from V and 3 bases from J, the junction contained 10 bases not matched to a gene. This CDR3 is CASSLEDRVLYEQYF. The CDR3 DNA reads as TGTGCCAGCAGCCTCGAAGACAGGGTCCTCTACGAGCAGTACTTC.

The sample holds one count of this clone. CDR3 in DNA: TGTGCCAGCAGCAAAAAGGAGGTTATTCGGGACAGGGGGGGGAATCAGCCCCAGCATTTT. Translated: CASSKKEVIRDRGGNQPQHF. V and J are TRBV21-1 and TRBJ1-5; no DNA check was done on the table's D call, TRBD1. TRBV21-1 counts as a pseudogene. CDR3 length: 20 amino acids.

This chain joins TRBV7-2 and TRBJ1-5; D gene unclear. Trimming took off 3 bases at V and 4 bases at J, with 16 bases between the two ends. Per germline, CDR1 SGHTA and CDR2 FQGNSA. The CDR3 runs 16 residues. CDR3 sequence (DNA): TGTGCCAGCAGCTTTGATATTCGGGCTAAAAATCAGCCCCAGCATTTT. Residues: CASSFDIRAKNQPQHF.

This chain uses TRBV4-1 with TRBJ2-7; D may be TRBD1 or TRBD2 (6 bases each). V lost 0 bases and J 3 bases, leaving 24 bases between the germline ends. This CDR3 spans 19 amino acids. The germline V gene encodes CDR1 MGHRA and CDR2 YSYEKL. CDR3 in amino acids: CASSQEKSSTEGVNYEQYF. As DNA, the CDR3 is TGCGCCAGCAGCCAAGAAAAGAGTTCGACGGAGGGGGTAAACTACGAGCAGTACTTC.

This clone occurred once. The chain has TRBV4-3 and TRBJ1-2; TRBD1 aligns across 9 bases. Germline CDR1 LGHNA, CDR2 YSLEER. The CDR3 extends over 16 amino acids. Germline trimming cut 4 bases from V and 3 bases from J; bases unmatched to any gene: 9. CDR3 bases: TGCGCCAGCAGCCCCCGTCCCGGGACAGGGTACTATGGCTACACCTTC. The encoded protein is CASSPRPGTGYYGYTF.

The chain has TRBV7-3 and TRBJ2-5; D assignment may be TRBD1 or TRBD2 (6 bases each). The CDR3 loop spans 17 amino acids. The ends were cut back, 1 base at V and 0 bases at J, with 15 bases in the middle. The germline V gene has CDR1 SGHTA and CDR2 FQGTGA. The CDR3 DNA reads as TGTGCCAGCAGCTTAAAGGGGGGACAACTGTACCAAGAGACCCAGTACTTC. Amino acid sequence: CASSLKGGQLYQETQYF. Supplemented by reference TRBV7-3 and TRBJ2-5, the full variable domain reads GAGVSQTPSNKVTEKGKYVELRCDPISGHTALYWYRQSLGQGPEFLIYFQGTGAADDSGLPNDRFFAVRPEGSVSTLKIQRTERGDSAVYLCASSLKGGQLYQETQYFGPGTRLLVL.

CDR3 nucleotide sequence: TGTGCCAGCAGTTCAATGGGAGGGTCAGTGCGCGACACTGAAGCTTTCTTT. It is translated as CASSSMGGSVRDTEAFF. This sequence joins TRBV7-9 and TRBJ1-1; unclear D gene. Germline V gene sequence: CDR1 SEHNR, CDR2 FQNEAQ (reference sequence). This CDR3 has 17 residues. Trimming took 6 bases from V and 3 from J, leaving 23 bases between them.